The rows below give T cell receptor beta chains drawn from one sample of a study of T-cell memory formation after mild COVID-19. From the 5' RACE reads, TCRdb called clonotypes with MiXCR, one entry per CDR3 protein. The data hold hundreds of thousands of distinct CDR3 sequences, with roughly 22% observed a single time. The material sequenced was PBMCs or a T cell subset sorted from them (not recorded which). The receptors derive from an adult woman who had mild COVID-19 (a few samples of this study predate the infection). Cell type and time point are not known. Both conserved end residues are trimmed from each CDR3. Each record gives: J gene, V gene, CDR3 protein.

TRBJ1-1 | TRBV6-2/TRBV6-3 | ASRTPRDVKSPTGTIMNTEAF
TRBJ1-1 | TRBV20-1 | SAREQGAWGTEAF
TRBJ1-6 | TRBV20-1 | SAREVGPYNSPLH
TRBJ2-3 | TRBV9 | ASSLRLVDGPTDTQY
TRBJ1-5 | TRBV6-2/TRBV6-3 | ASKEGGYSNQPQH
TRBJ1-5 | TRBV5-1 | ASSLGSGDQPQH
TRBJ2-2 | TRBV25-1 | ASIQGAGGELF
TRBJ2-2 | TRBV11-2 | ASNLGPGELF
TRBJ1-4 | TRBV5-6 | ASSSTSLWEVGKLF
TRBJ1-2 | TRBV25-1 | ASSGSFGAAYGYT
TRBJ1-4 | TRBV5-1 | ASSQQGREKLF
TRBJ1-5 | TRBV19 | ASHFRDGSNQPQH
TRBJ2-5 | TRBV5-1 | ASSSPEGTQY
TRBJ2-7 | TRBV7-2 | ASSLAGDRLYEQY
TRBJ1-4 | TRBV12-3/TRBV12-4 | ASTRGGGEKLF
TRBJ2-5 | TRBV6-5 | ASSPSGLAGEETQY
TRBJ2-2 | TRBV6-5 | ASRPGQGVTGELF
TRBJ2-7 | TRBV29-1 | SVESRTDGYEQY
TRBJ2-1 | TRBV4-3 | ASSHRLAGNSYNEQF
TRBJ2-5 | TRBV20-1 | SAPSGQETQY
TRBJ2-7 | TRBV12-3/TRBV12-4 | ASSHTVGLRGTMY
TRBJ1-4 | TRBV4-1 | ASSSTEKNEKLF
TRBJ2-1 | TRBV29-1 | SVEASSYNEQF
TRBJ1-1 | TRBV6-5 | ASSYSIRDWNTEAF
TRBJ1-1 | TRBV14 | ASSQDTVNTEAF
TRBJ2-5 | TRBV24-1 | ATSDSRGVQETQY
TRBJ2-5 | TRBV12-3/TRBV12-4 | ASSFRGLYQETQY
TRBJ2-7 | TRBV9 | ASSGPGLAGSGEQY
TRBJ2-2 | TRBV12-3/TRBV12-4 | AGAPEHTGELF
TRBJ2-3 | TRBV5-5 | ASSLAAGALRDTQY
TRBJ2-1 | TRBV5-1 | ASSVGQGDNEQF
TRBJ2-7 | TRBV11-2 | ASSLGTLYEQY
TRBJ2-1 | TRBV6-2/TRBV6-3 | ASSSQTGASWDEQF
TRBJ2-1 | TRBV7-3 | ASSSAVPLYEQF
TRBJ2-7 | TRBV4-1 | ASSIAGGPDYEQY
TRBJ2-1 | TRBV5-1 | ASSLTGSEQF
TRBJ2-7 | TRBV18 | ASSRTGSIYEQY
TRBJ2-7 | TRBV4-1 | ASSQAGNAYEQY
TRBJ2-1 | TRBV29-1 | SVDRDPEQF
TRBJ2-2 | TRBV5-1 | ASSLLQGNTGELF
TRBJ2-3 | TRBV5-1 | ASSFTLSTDTQY
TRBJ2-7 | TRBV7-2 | ASSLASGGRSYEQY
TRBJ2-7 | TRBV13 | ASSTRDRNPEQY
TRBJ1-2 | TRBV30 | AWLGVNYGYT
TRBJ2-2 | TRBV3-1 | ASRRQGAATGELF
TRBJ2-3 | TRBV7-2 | ASSLTSGGGDTQY
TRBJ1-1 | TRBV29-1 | SVSRVIMNTEAF
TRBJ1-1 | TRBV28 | ASTRSRWGQTYTEAF
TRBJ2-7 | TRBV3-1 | ASSQPTYSTLTYEQY
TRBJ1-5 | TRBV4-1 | ASSHEPWVQPQH
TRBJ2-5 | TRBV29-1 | SVPLGQGEGDQY
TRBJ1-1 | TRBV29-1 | SVGVPRAF
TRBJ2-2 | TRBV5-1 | ASNHGTGGTGELF
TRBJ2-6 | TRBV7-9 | ASSAPVLHSGANVLT
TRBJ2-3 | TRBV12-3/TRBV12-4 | ASRDERGAQY
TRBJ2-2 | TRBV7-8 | ASSLLAGDTGELF
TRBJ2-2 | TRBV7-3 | ASSLTYSLTNTGELF